The 26 T cell receptor beta chains below come from one sample, sequenced in a study of blood T cells in healthy people across ages. A sample-barcoded 5' primer and a J-beta primer mix were used in a second PCR of about 7 to 12 cycles. One entry per CDR3 protein results from TCRdb running MiXCR on the 5' RACE reads. The data show roughly 680,000 distinct CDR3 sequences, roughly 49% seen once. Sequencing input: blood. These receptors were collected from a woman aged 55-69 years in good health.

This clonotype was seen a few times. The rearrangement links TRBV4-2 to TRBJ2-7, with D hard to call. The germline gives CDR1 LGHNA, CDR2 YNFKEQ. The CDR3 sequence is 18 residues long. V lost 3 bases and J 2 bases, leaving 23 bases between the germline ends. CDR3 nucleotide sequence: TGTGCCAGCAGCCAGGAAACGAAGGGCATTTTAACCACCTACGAGCAGTACTTC. It yields the protein CASSQETKGILTTYEQYF.

This rearrangement joins TRBV20-1 to TRBJ2-3; TRBD2 matches 8 bases. Trimming took 0 bases from V and 3 from J; bases not matched to a gene: 5. From germline, CDR1 is DFQATT and CDR2 SNEGSKA (reference sequence). The CDR3 is made up of 15 amino acids. This CDR3 is CSAREAGARTDTQYF. CDR3 DNA: TGCAGTGCTAGAGAAGCGGGAGCGCGGACAGATACGCAGTATTTT.

V gene TRBV20-1 combines with J gene TRBJ1-1; TRBD1 might be the D (6 bases). Trimming removed 0 bases from V and 10 bases from J, with 15 bases in between. From germline, CDR1 is DFQATT and CDR2 SNEGSKA (reference sequence). This CDR3 is 13 amino acids long. CDR3 coding DNA: TGCAGTGCTAGAGATCCCCAGGGGAGTGGAGCTTTCTTT. Translating it yields CSARDPQGSGAFF.

In the case of this clonotype: A read error is possible here, since a much larger clone lies one base away. In DNA, the CDR3 is TGCAGTCTCGGAGGGGTAGAGGCAGATACGCAGTATTTT. Translating it yields CSLGGVEADTQYF. The rearrangement links TRBV20-1 to TRBJ2-3, with D perhaps matching TRBD2 (6 bases). This CDR3 is 13 amino acids long. The V gene's germline CDR1 is DFQATT and CDR2 SNEGSKA (reference sequence). The V and J ends lost 8 bases and 4 bases respectively, with 16 bases between them.

This clonotype was seen more than once but under ten times. The chain uses TRBV6-2 or TRBV6-3 and TRBJ2-7; possibly TRBD1 for D (5 bases). The V end was cut by 2 bases, the J end by 1 base, with 9 bases between. CDR1 is MNHEY, CDR2 SVGEGT, per germline. The CDR3 covers 14 residues. The CDR3, as DNA: TGTGCCAGCAGTTACAGGTCAGGGTCCTACGAGCAGTACTTC. It yields the protein CASSYRSGSYEQYF.

The chain carries TRBV5-1 and TRBJ1-1; no clear D. Germline V CDR1 and CDR2: SGHRS, YFSETQ. This CDR3 has 15 amino acids. V was shortened by 0 bases and J by 2 bases, with 11 bases between the two germline ends. The DNA of the CDR3 is TGCGCCAGCAGCTTGGAGGGTCGCGGAAACACTGAAGCTTTCTTT. As protein: CASSLEGRGNTEAFF.

This clonotype has more than one count but fewer than ten. V is TRBV6-2 or TRBV6-3 and J is TRBJ1-2; D is unresolved. V was cut by 5 bases and J by 8 bases, with 18 bases left in between. Germline V gives CDR1 MNHEY, CDR2 SVGEGT. The CDR3 covers 14 residues. The CDR3 DNA follows: TGTGCCAGCAGTCGCGGCCTGTTTGTTACGGGCTACACCTTC. Protein sequence: CASSRGLFVTGYTF.

J is TRBJ2-4 and V is TRBV27; TRBD2 agrees at 12 bases. Unmatched junction bases numbered 15, after V lost 9 bases and J lost 15 bases. The CDR3 has 14 residues. In germline, CDR1 is MNHEY, CDR2 SMNVEV (reference sequence). As DNA, the CDR3 is TGTGCCAGTAAACGACTAGCGGGGGCCTACGAGCTGTACTTC. It is translated as CASKRLAGAYELYF.

In this sample, this clonotype turned up a few times. The chain joins TRBV2 to TRBJ2-3; no clear D. The germline V and J ends were trimmed by 5 bases and 1 base, with 16 bases remaining between them. Germline V gene data show CDR1 as SNHLY and CDR2 as FYNNEI. The CDR3 is 16 residues long. CDR3 sequence: CASSQATPGGTDTQYF. The DNA of the CDR3 is TGTGCCAGCAGTCAGGCAACCCCCGGCGGCACAGATACGCAGTATTTT.

The chain joins TRBV19 to TRBJ1-1; no clear D. The CDR3 runs 12 residues. Germline V gene data show CDR1 as LNHDA and CDR2 as SQIVND (reference sequence). The V and J ends lost 8 bases and 4 bases respectively, with 11 bases between them. The CDR3 is CASFNRATEAFF. The CDR3 DNA sequence: TGTGCCAGTTTTAACAGAGCCACTGAAGCTTTCTTT.

This clonotype was seen a few times. The chain combines TRBV7-2 with TRBJ2-7; the match to TRBD2 covers 10 bases. Germline lookup yields CDR1 SGHTA and CDR2 FQGNSA. The CDR3 loop spans 14 amino acids. The trim removed 3 bases at V and 7 bases at J, leaving 6 bases unmatched. The CDR3 spells CASSLGGTSAEQYF. The CDR3 DNA sequence: TGTGCCAGCAGCTTGGGGGGGACTAGCGCTGAGCAGTACTTC. The variable domain in full, completed from reference TRBV7-2 and TRBJ2-7, reads GAGVSQSPSNKVTEKGKDVELRCDPISGHTALYWYRQSLGQGLEFLIYFQGNSAPDKSGLPSDRFSAERTGGSVSTLTIQRTQQEDSAVYLCASSLGGTSAEQYFGPGTRLTVT.

The gene calls are TRBV3-1 and TRBJ2-1; D gene unclear. Germline V lookup: CDR1 LGHDT, CDR2 YNNKEL (reference sequence). This CDR3 contains 16 residues. V was cut by 0 bases and J by 4 bases, with 13 bases left in between. The CDR3 spells CASSQDLGTDYNEQFF. CDR3 sequence (DNA): TGTGCCAGCAGCCAAGACTTGGGAACAGATTACAATGAGCAGTTCTTC.

This clonotype was recorded only once. The rearrangement links TRBV2 to TRBJ2-3, with D unclear. V was shortened by 4 bases and J by 5 bases, with 7 bases between the two germline ends. There are 12 residues in the CDR3. Per germline, CDR1 SNHLY and CDR2 FYNNEI. The chain's CDR3 is CASSGWEDTQYF. In DNA form, the CDR3 reads TGTGCCAGCAGTGGTTGGGAAGATACGCAGTATTTT.

The V gene is TRBV20-1, the J gene TRBJ2-3; 9 bases are a match to TRBD1. Trimming cost V 3 bases and J 2 bases; bases outside gene matches: 3. The CDR3 totals 14 residues. Looked up from germline, CDR1 is DFQATT and CDR2 is SNEGSKA (reference sequence). The CDR3 coding sequence is TGCAGTGCTAGCGGGACAGGGAACACAGATACGCAGTATTTT. It yields the protein CSASGTGNTDTQYF.

The genes are TRBV9 and TRBJ1-2; TRBD1 might be the D (5 bases). The CDR3 runs to 16 residues. The V gene lost 0 bases and the J gene lost 5 bases, with 17 bases spanning the gap. CDR1 and CDR2 from the germline V gene are SGDLS and YYNGEE. The CDR3: CASSVAGSLGPYGYTF. CDR3 DNA: TGTGCCAGCAGCGTAGCAGGGTCCCTAGGGCCATATGGCTACACCTTC.

A word on this clonotype: A junction boundary mismatches the germline segment, possibly from a read error. The chain employs TRBV28 and TRBJ2-3, with 8 bases matching TRBD2. Germline CDR1 reads MDHEN; CDR2 reads SYDVKM. This CDR3 is built from 13 residues. CDR3 in DNA: TGCGCCAGCAAAAGCGGGGGAGCAGATACGCAGTATTTT. It translates to CASKSGGADTQYF.

This clonotype was picked up a small number of times. The genes are TRBV7-2 and TRBJ2-7; D gene unclear. CDR1 is SGHTA, CDR2 FQGNSA, per germline. The V end was cut by 5 bases, the J end by 0 bases, with 11 bases between. There are 14 residues in the CDR3. Here the CDR3 DNA reads TGTGCCAGCAGCACCAACCGGAACTCCTACGAGCAGTACTTC. Translating gives CASSTNRNSYEQYF.

This clonotype was observed a few times. The chain combines TRBV29-1 with TRBJ1-2; 10 bases fit TRBD1. CDR1 SQVTM and CDR2 ANQGSEA come from the germline V gene. J was trimmed by 7 bases and V by 3 bases; bases with no gene match: 14. The CDR3 is made up of 16 amino acids. The CDR3 here is CSVDASQDRGSGGYTF. Here the CDR3 DNA reads TGCAGCGTTGATGCCAGCCAGGACAGGGGGTCTGGTGGCTACACCTTC.

This clonotype was counted ten times or more. This chain joins TRBV7-2 and TRBJ2-1; 8 bases map to TRBD1. CDR3 size: 13 residues. Trimming took 5 bases from V and 8 from J; bases not matched to a gene: 5. Germline CDR1 SGHTA, CDR2 FQGNSA. In DNA form, the CDR3 reads TGTGCCAGCAGCGTGAGACAGGGGTATGAGCAGTTCTTC. It specifies CASSVRQGYEQFF. Full variable domain (rest looked up from reference TRBV7-2 and TRBJ2-1): GAGVSQSPSNKVTEKGKDVELRCDPISGHTALYWYRQSLGQGLEFLIYFQGNSAPDKSGLPSDRFSAERTGGSVSTLTIQRTQQEDSAVYLCASSVRQGYEQFFGPGTRLTVL.

Points on this clonotype: One base away lies a much larger clone, so this may be a sequencing read error. This chain uses TRBV11-1 with TRBJ2-1; possibly TRBD2 for D (7 bases). This CDR3 has 15 residues. Germline-derived CDR1 and CDR2 are SGHAT and FQDESV (reference sequence). DNA for the CDR3: TGTGTCAGCAGCCCTAAAGGGGGGGTTCAGGATGAGCAGTTCTTC. Translating gives CVSSPKGGVQDEQFF.

This clonotype was detected only a few times. The chain recombines TRBV20-1 with TRBJ2-1, with D maybe TRBD1 (5 bases). CDR1 DFQATT and CDR2 SNEGSKA come from the germline V gene (reference sequence). V lost 6 bases, J lost 6 bases, and 12 bases lay in between. The CDR3 covers 12 residues. Here the CDR3 reads CSAVTEINEQFF. Here the CDR3 DNA reads TGCAGTGCCGTGACAGAGATCAATGAGCAGTTCTTC.

This sequence joins TRBV7-9 and TRBJ2-7; weak D call: TRBD2 (6 bases). The CDR3 spans 15 residues. Germline V gene lookup returns CDR1 SEHNR and CDR2 FQNEAQ (reference sequence). V was shortened by 4 bases and J by 2 bases, with 15 bases between the two germline ends. The CDR3 spells CASSSYGRETYEQYF. The CDR3 DNA is TGTGCCAGCAGCTCCTACGGCCGGGAGACCTACGAGCAGTACTTC.

The CDR3 DNA sequence: TGTGCCAGCAGCGCCTCTCGGACTAGCGGGACATACAATGAGCAGTTCTTC. This gives the protein CASSASRTSGTYNEQFF. The J gene is TRBJ2-1, the V gene TRBV9; the match to TRBD2 covers 12 bases. This CDR3 is 17 amino acids long. Germline V CDR1 and CDR2: SGDLS, YYNGEE. Unmatched junction bases numbered 8, after V lost 3 bases and J lost 4 bases.

J is TRBJ2-5 and V is TRBV6-2 or TRBV6-3; D is possibly TRBD1 or TRBD2 (5 bases each). The end of the DNA is better explained by TRBJ2-7, so the J call may be wrong. The CDR3 spans 13 residues. Germline values: CDR1 MNHEY, CDR2 SVGEGT. The CDR3 is CASRRPGRDEQYF. CDR3 DNA sequence: TGTGCCAGCAGACGACCGGGGCGGGACGAGCAGTACTTC.

The chain links TRBV4-2 to TRBJ2-6; 7 bases line up with TRBD2. Germline V lookup: CDR1 LGHNA, CDR2 YNFKEQ. The length of the CDR3 is 19 residues. V trimming: 0 bases; J trimming: 0 bases; junction bases outside the gene matches: 8. This chain's CDR3 is CASSQDRAGANSGANVLTF. DNA of the CDR3: TGTGCCAGCAGCCAAGATCGGGCGGGAGCAAACTCTGGGGCCAACGTCCTGACTTTC.

This chain uses TRBV20-1 with TRBJ2-3; 13 bases line up with TRBD2. The trim removed 5 bases at V and 2 bases at J, leaving 4 bases unmatched. The length of the CDR3 is 15 residues. CDR1 DFQATT and CDR2 SNEGSKA come from the germline V gene (reference sequence). The CDR3 loop reads CSASGTSGATDTQYF. In DNA form, the CDR3 reads TGCAGTGCTTCCGGGACTAGCGGGGCCACAGATACGCAGTATTTT.